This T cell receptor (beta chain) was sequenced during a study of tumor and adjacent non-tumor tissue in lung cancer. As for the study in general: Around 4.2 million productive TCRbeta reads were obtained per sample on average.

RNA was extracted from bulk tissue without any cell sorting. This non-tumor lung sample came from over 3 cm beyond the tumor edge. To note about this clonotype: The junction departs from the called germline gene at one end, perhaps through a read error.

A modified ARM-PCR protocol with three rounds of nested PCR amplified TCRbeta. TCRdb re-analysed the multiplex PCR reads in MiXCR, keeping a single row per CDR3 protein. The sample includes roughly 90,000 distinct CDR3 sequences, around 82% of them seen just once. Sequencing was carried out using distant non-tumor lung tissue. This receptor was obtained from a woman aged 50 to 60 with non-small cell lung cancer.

CDR3: CTSSPIRSGSSGRTDTQYF. As DNA, the CDR3 is TGCACCAGCAGCCCTATCAGGTCCGGGTCTAGCGGGAGGACAGATACGCAGTATTTT. The V gene is TRBV4-1, the J gene TRBJ2-3; TRBD2 agrees at 11 bases. The CDR3 is 19 residues long. Germline CDR1 reads MGHRA; CDR2 reads YSYEKL.